This entry describes one TCR beta chain. As yet, its antigen is unknown. Universal primer sites and UMIs were introduced during 5'RACE template-switching synthesis of TCR cDNA. MiXCR was run by TCRdb on the 5' RACE reads, yielding one entry per CDR3 protein. The table shows around 530,000 distinct CDR3 sequences, with 17% occurring only once. The data stem from a study of T cells after yellow fever vaccination. Study as a whole: Researchers used SMART-Seq v4 Ultra Low Input to prepare fractions that had low cell numbers.

Study observations and caveats: Few clonotypes appeared in both CD4 and CD8 compartments.

V trimming: 6 bases; J trimming: 6 bases; junction bases outside the gene matches: 7. CDR1 and CDR2 from the germline V gene are MGHRA and YSYEKL. The CDR3 sequence is 14 residues long. The V and J genes are TRBV4-1 and TRBJ2-3, with 9 bases identical to TRBD2. This TCR came from a man between 18 and 29 years old who received the YFV17D yellow fever vaccine. The source was PBMCs, collected 5 days after the first yellow fever vaccination. The DNA of the CDR3 is TGCGCCAGCAGTCTCTCGCGGGGGGGGGATACGCAGTATTTT. It is translated as CASSLSRGGDTQYF.